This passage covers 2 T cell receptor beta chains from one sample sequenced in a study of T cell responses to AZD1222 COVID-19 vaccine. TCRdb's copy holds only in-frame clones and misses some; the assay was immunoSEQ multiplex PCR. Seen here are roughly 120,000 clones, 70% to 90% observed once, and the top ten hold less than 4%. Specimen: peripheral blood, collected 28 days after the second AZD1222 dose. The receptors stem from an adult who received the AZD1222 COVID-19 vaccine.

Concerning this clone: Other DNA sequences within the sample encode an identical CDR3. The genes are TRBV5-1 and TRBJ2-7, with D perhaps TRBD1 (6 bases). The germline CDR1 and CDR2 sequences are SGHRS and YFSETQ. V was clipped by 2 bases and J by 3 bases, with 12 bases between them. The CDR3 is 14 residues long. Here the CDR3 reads CASSLAPDSYEQYF. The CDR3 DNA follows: TGCGCCAGCAGCTTAGCGCCGGACAGCTACGAGCAGTACTTC.

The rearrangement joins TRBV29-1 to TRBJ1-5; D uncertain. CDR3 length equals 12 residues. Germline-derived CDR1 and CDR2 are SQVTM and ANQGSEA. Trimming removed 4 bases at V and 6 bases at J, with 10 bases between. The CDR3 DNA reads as TGCAGCGTTGCGCCAGTGGGTCAGCCCCAGCATTTT. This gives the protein CSVAPVGQPQHF. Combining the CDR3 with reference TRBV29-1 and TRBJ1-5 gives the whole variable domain SAVISQKPSRDICQRGTSLTIQCQVDSQVTMMFWYRQQPGQSLTLIATANQGSEATYESGFVIDKFPISRPNLTFSTLTVSNMSPEDSSIYLCSVAPVGQPQHFGDGTRLSIL.